The clone carrying this T cell receptor beta chain was seen only a few times. No antigen is known for it. The germline V gene encodes CDR1 SQVTM and CDR2 ANQGSEA. The V and J ends lost 4 bases and 5 bases respectively, with 8 bases between them. This CDR3 comprises 12 residues. This sample was taken from a study of CD8 T cells in ankylosing spondylitis. TCRdb independently ran MiXCR on the 5' RACE reads; one entry per CDR3 protein. The sample contains about 44,000 distinct CDR3 sequences, about 11% of which appear only once. Points from the study as a whole: There was reportedly significant enrichment of clones that were disease-linked in matched ankylosing spondylitis synovial fluid. In the blood and synovial fluid of reactive arthritis, some motif variants had been previously reported. What seemed typical of ankylosing spondylitis blood was a TCR beta motif built from about 8 highly homologous variants.

Sample: blood, either unsorted or a sorted T cell fraction (not recorded which). The sequence derives from a male donor with ankylosing spondylitis or in good health (not recorded which). J is TRBJ2-2 and V is TRBV29-1; unclear D gene. The DNA of the CDR3 is TGCAGCGTTGGGAAGGGAACCGGGGAGCTGTTTTTT. It translates to CSVGKGTGELFF.